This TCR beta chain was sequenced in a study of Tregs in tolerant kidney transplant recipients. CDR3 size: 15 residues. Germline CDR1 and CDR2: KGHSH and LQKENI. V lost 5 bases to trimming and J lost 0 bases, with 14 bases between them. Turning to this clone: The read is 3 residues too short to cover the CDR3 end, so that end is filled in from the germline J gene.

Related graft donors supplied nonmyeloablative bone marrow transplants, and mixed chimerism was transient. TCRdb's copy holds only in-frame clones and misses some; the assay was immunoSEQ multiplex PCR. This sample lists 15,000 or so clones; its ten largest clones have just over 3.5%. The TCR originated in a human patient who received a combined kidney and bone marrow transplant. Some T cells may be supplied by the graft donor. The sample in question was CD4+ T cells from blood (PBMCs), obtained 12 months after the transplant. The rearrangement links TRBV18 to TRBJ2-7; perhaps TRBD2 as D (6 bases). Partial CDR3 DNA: TGTGCCAGCTCAAATAGCGGATTTAGCTCCTACGAG. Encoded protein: CASSNSGFSSYE. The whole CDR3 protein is CASSNSGFSSYEQYF.